This T cell receptor beta chain was sequenced for a study of spatial heterogeneity in lung cancer. General study results and limits: How many expanded intratumoral alpha and beta TCRs were present tracked the tumor mutation count, which was a count of nonsynonymous mutations.

Germline loops: CDR1 MNHNY, CDR2 SVGAGI (reference sequence). J lost 7 bases, V lost 7 bases, and 5 bases had no gene match. The CDR3 spans 14 residues. This clonotype appeared many times. Its specificity is not known. Each CDR3 protein gets one entry after TCRdb re-called the 5' RACE reads with MiXCR. The sample has 12,000 to 15,000 distinct CDR3 sequences; around 6.6% are singletons. Time point given: sample taken at primary tumor resection. V usage is TRBV6-6 and J usage is TRBJ1-4, with 11 nucleotides matching TRBD1. The TCR comes from a male donor with early-stage non-small cell lung cancer. The material was lung tumor tissue, obtained at surgery. CDR3: CASNGQGAIEKLFF. The CDR3 DNA reads TGTGCCAGCAACGGACAGGGGGCAATTGAAAAACTGTTTTTT.